A single sample is the source of the 14 T cell receptor beta chains below, sequenced in a study of shared clonotypes between healthy human individuals. The assay was immunoSEQ multiplex PCR, and TCRdb's table has in-frame clones only and misses some. The repertoire holds about 1.1 million clones, with approximately 80% as singletons. The sample consisted of memory CD4+ T cells from PBMCs. Subset: CD45RA-negative fraction. These receptors came from a man younger than 35 in good health. Some clones in this sample may be carry-over from other donors' samples.

The chain carries TRBV7-8 and TRBJ2-7; 10 bases align to TRBD2. V gave up 1 base and J gave up 7 bases; unmatched junction bases: 10. This CDR3 is 16 amino acids long. Germline CDR1 is SGHVS and CDR2 is FQNEAQ. CDR3 residues: CASSLVRLAGEREQYF. The CDR3 DNA reads as TGTGCCAGCAGCTTAGTGAGGCTAGCGGGAGAAAGGGAGCAGTACTTC.

As to this clone: This sequence may be a read error, since a much larger clone differs from it by one base. Distinct nucleotide sequences in the sample also encode this CDR3. The V and J genes are TRBV29-1 and TRBJ1-1, with D possibly TRBD1 on 5 matching bases. The CDR3 is 14 residues long. CDR1 is SQVTM and CDR2 is ANQGSEA in the germline V gene. The CDR3, as DNA: TGCAGCGTTGTTAATCCAGGGATGAACACTGAAGCTTTCTTC. Its protein is CSVVNPGMNTEAFF.

V usage is TRBV29-1 and J usage is TRBJ1-1; no clear D gene. Trimming stripped 4 bases from V and 1 base from J, with 10 bases between. CDR1 and CDR2 from the germline V gene are SQVTM and ANQGSEA. The length of the CDR3 is 13 residues. The CDR3 sequence is CSVVRGTNTEAFF. In DNA, the CDR3 is TGCAGCGTTGTGCGGGGTACGAACACTGAAGCTTTCTTT.

The chain recombines TRBV27 with TRBJ2-7; D is unclear. V was pared by 1 base and J by 0 bases, with 4 bases between. Germline lookup yields CDR1 MNHEY and CDR2 SMNVEV (reference sequence). This CDR3 has 13 amino acids. CDR3 in DNA: TGTGCCAGCAGTTTATACAGCTCCTACGAGCAGTACTTC. Encoded protein: CASSLYSSYEQYF.

The rearrangement links TRBV6-4 to TRBJ1-1, with unresolved D. Trimming stripped 2 bases from V and 5 bases from J, with 12 bases between. The CDR3 is 14 residues long. Germline values: CDR1 MRHNA, CDR2 SNTAGT. As DNA, the CDR3 is TGTGCCAGCAGTGACGCCTATCCGGGTACTGAAGCTTTCTTT. It yields the protein CASSDAYPGTEAFF.

The rearrangement joins TRBV7-8 to TRBJ2-3, with D possibly being TRBD1 (5 bases). The CDR3 has 14 residues. Per the germline V gene, CDR1 is SGHVS and CDR2 is FQNEAQ. Trimming removed 5 bases from V and 3 bases from J, with 12 bases in between. The CDR3 DNA sequence: TGTGCCAGCAGCCCCGGGCAGGGAACAGATACGCAGTATTTT. Translating gives CASSPGQGTDTQYF.

This rearrangement joins TRBV10-3 to TRBJ2-1; 10 bases agree with TRBD2. V shed 6 bases, J shed 0 bases, and the junction held 5 bases outside the gene matches. Germline lookup yields CDR1 ENHRY and CDR2 SYGVKD. The CDR3 extends over 16 amino acids. The DNA for the CDR3 is TGTGCCATCAGGCGGACTAGCGGAAGCTCCTACAATGAGCAGTTCTTC. It encodes CAIRRTSGSSYNEQFF.

Turning to this clone: Other DNA sequences within the sample encode an identical CDR3. The gene calls are TRBV29-1 and TRBJ2-7, with 10 bases aligning to TRBD2. The CDR3 runs 12 residues. Germline loops: CDR1 SQVTM, CDR2 ANQGSEA. The V and J ends lost 6 bases and 3 bases, in that order; junction bases with no gene match: 2. The CDR3 protein is CSVSSGSYEQYF. For the CDR3, the DNA is TGCAGCGTCTCTAGCGGGAGCTACGAGCAGTACTTC.

This clone has just a few counts. This chain connects TRBV2 to TRBJ1-5; D is ambiguous. There are 14 residues in the CDR3. Germline V gives CDR1 SNHLY, CDR2 FYNNEI. V was trimmed by 6 bases and J by 5 bases, leaving 14 bases between them. The CDR3: CASSLEAGDQPQHF. The CDR3, as DNA: TGTGCCAGCAGCTTGGAGGCGGGCGATCAGCCCCAGCATTTT.

The rearrangement joins TRBV6-6 to TRBJ1-5; no reliable D call. Germline loops: CDR1 MNHNY, CDR2 SVGAGI (reference sequence). The CDR3 contains 14 residues. V was trimmed by 2 bases and J by 5 bases, leaving 10 bases between them. The CDR3 DNA follows: TGTGCCAGCAGTTACACAAGGGCGGATCAGCCCCAGCATTTT. Its translation: CASSYTRADQPQHF.

The V call is TRBV5-6, the J call TRBJ2-7; weak D call: TRBD1 (5 bases). Germline assignment: CDR1 SGHDT and CDR2 YYEEEE. This CDR3 contains 14 residues. Trimming removed 3 bases from V and 2 bases from J, with 12 bases in between. The CDR3 spells CASSSDIVPYEQYF. The CDR3, as DNA: TGTGCCAGCAGCTCGGACATCGTCCCCTACGAGCAGTACTTC.

V usage is TRBV25-1 and J usage is TRBJ2-1; D could derive from TRBD1 or TRBD2 (5 bases each). Trimming removed 5 bases from V and 15 bases from J, with 20 bases in between. Per germline, CDR1 MGHDK and CDR2 SYGVNS. The CDR3 contains 13 residues. This chain's CDR3 is CASSPRTGGVLFF. Here the CDR3 DNA reads TGTGCCAGCAGTCCACGGACTGGGGGTGTATTGTTCTTC.

The V call is TRBV28, the J call TRBJ2-7, with TRBD1 identical over 11 bases. Trimming removed 5 bases from V and 7 bases from J; junction bases left unmatched: 7. The length of the CDR3 is 14 residues. CDR1 and CDR2 from the germline V gene are MDHEN and SYDVKM. The CDR3 DNA reads TGTGCCAGCAGTGTCGGACAGGGGGCGCGAGAGCAGTACTTC. Its translation is CASSVGQGAREQYF. Using reference TRBV28 and TRBJ2-7 for the parts outside the CDR3, the full variable domain is DVKVTQSSRYLVKRTGEKVFLECVQDMDHENMFWYRQDPGLGLRLIYFSYDVKMKEKGDIPEGYSVSREKKERFSLILESASTNQTSMYLCASSVGQGAREQYFGPGTRLTVT.

J is TRBJ2-5 and V is TRBV27; D might be TRBD1 or TRBD2, each matching 5 bases. Germline CDR1 is MNHEY and CDR2 is SMNVEV (reference sequence). V was trimmed by 0 bases and J by 13 bases, leaving 15 bases between them. This CDR3 is 13 amino acids long. The CDR3 region is CASSLSLGTRPYF. The DNA for the CDR3 is TGTGCCAGCAGTTTATCCCTCGGGACCCGTCCGTACTTC.